This TCR beta chain was identified in a study of cytomegalovirus exposure and HLA in healthy donors. Broader study findings: Diagnosis of cytomegalovirus status made by the classifier reportedly showed high specificity and sensitivity. Cytomegalovirus association was assigned to over 150 TCR beta chains.

Regarding this clone: Antigen specificity is unknown.

Profiled with immunoSEQ multiplex PCR; TCRdb holds only in-frame clones, not every one. This sample has around 62,000 clones, with 75% to 90% found just once. Germline assignment: CDR1 SGHRS and CDR2 YFSETQ. The CDR3 length is 15 residues. V was pared by 0 bases and J by 6 bases, with 12 bases between. The chain links TRBV5-1 to TRBJ1-4; no definite D call. The TCR sequence derives from a woman aged 18-35 years in good health and CMV-seronegative. The sample comprised PBMCs. The CDR3 coding sequence is TGCGCCAGCAGCTTGGTGGGAGTCGGGGATGAAAAACTGTTTTTT. The encoded protein is CASSLVGVGDEKLFF.